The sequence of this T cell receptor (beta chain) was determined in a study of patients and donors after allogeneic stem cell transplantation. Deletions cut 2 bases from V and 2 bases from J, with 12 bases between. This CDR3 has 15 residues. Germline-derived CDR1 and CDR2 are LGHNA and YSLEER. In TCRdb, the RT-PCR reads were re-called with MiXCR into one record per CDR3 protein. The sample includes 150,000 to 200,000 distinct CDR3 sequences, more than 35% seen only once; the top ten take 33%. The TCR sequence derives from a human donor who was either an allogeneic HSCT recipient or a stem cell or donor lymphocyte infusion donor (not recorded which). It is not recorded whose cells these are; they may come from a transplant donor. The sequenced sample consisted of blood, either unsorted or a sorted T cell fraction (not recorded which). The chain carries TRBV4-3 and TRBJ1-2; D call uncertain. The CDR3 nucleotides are TGCGCCAGCAGCCAATCGGGCTTGTCCAACTATGGCTACACCTTC. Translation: CASSQSGLSNYGYTF.